This T cell receptor beta chain was obtained from a study of CD8+CD57+ T cells in acquired aplastic anemia. Study information: CD4+ and CD8+ cells, once sorted, gave DNA averaging about 3.4 ug.

Trimming took 5 bases from V and 5 from J; bases not matched to a gene: 2. Germline-derived CDR1 and CDR2 are SEHNR and FQNEAQ (reference sequence). The CDR3 sequence is 12 residues long. Using genomic DNA as the template, TCR beta VDJ and CDR3 profiling was carried out. TCRdb independently ran MiXCR on the reads; one entry per CDR3 protein. The sample has about 250,000 distinct CDR3 sequences, more than 40% seen once. The sequenced patients had an expansion of CD8+CD57+ cells seen by flow cytometry. The material sequenced was sorted CD4+, CD8+, or CD8+CD57+ T cells (not recorded which) from PBMCs. This clonotype was obtained from a human donor with aplastic anemia. The chain is built from TRBV7-9 and TRBJ2-7; 8 bases line up with TRBD1. The CDR3 here is CASSTTGDEQYF. CDR3 nucleotides: TGTGCCAGCAGCACGACAGGGGACGAGCAGTACTTC.